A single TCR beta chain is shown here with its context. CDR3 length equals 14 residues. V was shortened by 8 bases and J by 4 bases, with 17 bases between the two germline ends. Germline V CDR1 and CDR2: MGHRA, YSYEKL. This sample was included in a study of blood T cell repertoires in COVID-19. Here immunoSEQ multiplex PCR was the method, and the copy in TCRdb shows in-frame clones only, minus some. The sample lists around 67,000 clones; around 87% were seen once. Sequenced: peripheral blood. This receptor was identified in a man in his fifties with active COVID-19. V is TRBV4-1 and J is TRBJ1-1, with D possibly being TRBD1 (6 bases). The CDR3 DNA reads TGCGCCAGCCAGCTTGGGGGCTTAACCACTGAAGCTTTCTTT. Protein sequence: CASQLGGLTTEAFF.